This T cell receptor (beta chain) was recovered during a study of Ad26.COV2.S vaccination and SARS-CoV-2 variants (dated by TCRdb to 2020 to 2022). Broadly, across the study: The specificity and breadth of SARS-CoV-2-reactive T cell receptors after Ad26.COV2.S vaccination were assessed by TCRbeta repertoire sequencing. The TCR-sequenced set comprised approximately 32 samples: some 20 Ad26.COV2.S vaccine recipients, 5 placebo recipients and 8 SARS-CoV-2 convalescent individuals. What the research found in general, with its limitations: Substantial breadth of spike-specific CD8+ and CD4+ T cell responses was reported after vaccination. Vaccine and placebo recipients had comparable non-spike TCR breadth, which fits with the vaccine containing only spike. Compared with placebo recipients, Ad26.COV2.S recipients showed higher spike-specific TCR breadth (P = 0.0014). The authors noted that total T cell responses may have been underestimated by the TCR breadth and depth analyses.

The label giving this sample's time point can be read as: individuals recovered from natural SARS-CoV-2 infection. Reading from cysteine to phenylalanine, the CDR3 counts 18 amino acids. The entry retains the CDR3 DNA only, 54 bases that are in frame from base 1. V sheds 0 bases and J sheds 7 bases, leaving 20 bases between their ends. In the germline V gene (reference sequence), CDR1 corresponds to SGHNT and CDR2 to YYREEE. TCRbeta CDR3 regions were sequenced with the immunoSEQ Assay. After extraction, genomic DNA underwent amplification by bias-controlled multiplex PCR, followed by high-throughput sequencing. Turning to the authors' computational methods: To quantify the absolute abundance of every unique TCRbeta CDR3 region, sequences were collapsed and filtered. T cell fraction was estimated by normalizing TCRbeta template counts to usable DNA, which was measured by amplifying reference genes present in all nucleated cells. Repertoire TCRs were annotated as SARS-CoV-2-specific by exact matching of V gene, CDR3 amino acid sequence and J gene to a known reactive TCR set. The reference SARS-CoV-2 TCR set was derived from MIRA and filtered for enrichment in COVID-19-positive ImmuneCODE repertoires, a step that removed public or cross-reactive TCRs. Based on the MIRA antigens, annotated TCRs were further analysed at the level of specific ORF or position within ORF. Depth was the summed frequency of annotated unique rearrangements, while breadth was defined as annotated unique rearrangements over total unique productive rearrangements. TCR breadth was compared between groups using two-sided Wilcoxon rank-sum tests. Not all clones reach the TCRdb copy of this immuneACCESS table, which keeps in-frame sequences only. Checked studies attribute under half of the gap to unresolved V genes and leave the rest unexplained. D and trimming were read from the DNA, whereas the V and J calls and clone size are those reported in that table. Here the sample has roughly 100,000 clones; around 82% occur a single time. The top ten constitute approximately 15% of the sample.

This clone was picked up one time. Its antigen is still unknown. Per-base quality was not reported, and no clone a single base away is much larger than it. The material was peripheral blood, obtained after recovery from COVID-19. The TCR originated in a human donor who had recovered from COVID-19. Recombination connected TRBV5-4 to TRBJ1-6, with TRBD1 perhaps the D gene, on 6 matching bases. The CDR3 reads CASSLEPGALRGNSPLHF. The DNA sequence is as follows: TGTGCCAGCAGCTTGGAGCCAGGTGCTCTCAGGGGCAATTCACCCCTCCACTTT.